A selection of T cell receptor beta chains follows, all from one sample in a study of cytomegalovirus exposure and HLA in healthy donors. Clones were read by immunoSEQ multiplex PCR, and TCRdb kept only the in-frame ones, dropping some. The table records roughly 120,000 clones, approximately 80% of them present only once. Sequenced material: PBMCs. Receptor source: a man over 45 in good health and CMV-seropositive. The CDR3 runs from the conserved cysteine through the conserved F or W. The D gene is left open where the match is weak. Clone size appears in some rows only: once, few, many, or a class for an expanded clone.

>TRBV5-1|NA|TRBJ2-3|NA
CASSAGQASTDTQYF
TGCGCCAGCAGCGCGGGGCAGGCAAGCACAGATACGCAGTATTTT
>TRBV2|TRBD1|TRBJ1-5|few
CASSPTGGANQPQHF
TGTGCCAGCAGTCCTACAGGGGGCGCGAATCAGCCCCAGCATTTT
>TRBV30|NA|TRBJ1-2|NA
CAWRPRGRENYGYTF
TGTGCCTGGAGACCCCGGGGTAGGGAGAACTATGGCTACACCTTC
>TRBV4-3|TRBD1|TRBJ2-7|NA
CASSQVWGTGGYEQYF
TGCGCCAGCAGCCAAGTATGGGGGACAGGGGGCTACGAGCAGTACTTC
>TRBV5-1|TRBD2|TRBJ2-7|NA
CASSYRRGVAEQYF
TGCGCCAGCAGCTATCGCCGGGGGGTCGCCGAGCAGTACTTC
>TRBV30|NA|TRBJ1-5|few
CAWSHGGSNQPQHF
TGTGCCTGGAGCCACGGGGGGAGCAATCAGCCCCAGCATTTT
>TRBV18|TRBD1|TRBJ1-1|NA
CASSPGFQGADEAFF
TGTGCCAGCTCACCAGGCTTCCAGGGGGCTGATGAAGCTTTCTTT
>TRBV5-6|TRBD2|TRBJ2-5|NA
CASSFQPSGKETQYF
TGTGCCAGCAGCTTTCAACCCAGCGGGAAAGAGACCCAGTACTTC
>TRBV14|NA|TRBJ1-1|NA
CASSQNVGGEAFF
TGTGCCAGCAGCCAAAACGTCGGAGGTGAAGCTTTCTTT
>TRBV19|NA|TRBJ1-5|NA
CASRPFGGQPQHF
TGTGCCAGTAGACCCTTTGGGGGCCAGCCCCAGCATTTT
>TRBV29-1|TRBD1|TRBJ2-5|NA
CSVLTGAPYGQYF
TGCAGCGTGTTGACAGGGGCCCCCTACGGACAGTACTTC
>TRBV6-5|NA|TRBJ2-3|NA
CASSSGSGTQYF
TGTGCCAGCAGCTCAGGGTCGGGTACGCAGTATTTT
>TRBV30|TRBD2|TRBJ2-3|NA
CAQRTSGTDTQYF
TGTGCCCAGCGGACTAGCGGCACAGATACGCAGTATTTT
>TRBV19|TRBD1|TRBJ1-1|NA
CASSGDRGRLGTEAFF
TGTGCCAGTAGTGGAGACAGGGGGCGGTTGGGCACTGAAGCTTTCTTT
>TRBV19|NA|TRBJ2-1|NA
CASNSRQTQVKFF
TGTGCCAGTAACTCTCGACAGACTCAGGTGAAGTTCTTC